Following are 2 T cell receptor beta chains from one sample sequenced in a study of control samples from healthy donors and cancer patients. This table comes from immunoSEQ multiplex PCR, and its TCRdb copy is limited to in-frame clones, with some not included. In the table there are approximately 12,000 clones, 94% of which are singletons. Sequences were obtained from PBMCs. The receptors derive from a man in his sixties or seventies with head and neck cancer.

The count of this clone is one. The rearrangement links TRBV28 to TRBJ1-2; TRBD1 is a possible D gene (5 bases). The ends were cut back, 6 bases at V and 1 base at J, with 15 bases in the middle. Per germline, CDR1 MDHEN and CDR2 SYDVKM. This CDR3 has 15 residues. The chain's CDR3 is CASSTGPNINYGYTF. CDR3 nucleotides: TGTGCCAGCAGCACGGGACCGAATATTAACTATGGCTACACCTTC.

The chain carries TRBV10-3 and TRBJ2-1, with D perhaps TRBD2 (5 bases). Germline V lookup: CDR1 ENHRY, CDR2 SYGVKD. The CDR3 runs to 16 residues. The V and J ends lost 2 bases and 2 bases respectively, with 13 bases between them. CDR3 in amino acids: CAISEPGLATYNEQFF. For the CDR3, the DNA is TGTGCCATCAGTGAGCCCGGGCTAGCCACCTACAATGAGCAGTTCTTC.